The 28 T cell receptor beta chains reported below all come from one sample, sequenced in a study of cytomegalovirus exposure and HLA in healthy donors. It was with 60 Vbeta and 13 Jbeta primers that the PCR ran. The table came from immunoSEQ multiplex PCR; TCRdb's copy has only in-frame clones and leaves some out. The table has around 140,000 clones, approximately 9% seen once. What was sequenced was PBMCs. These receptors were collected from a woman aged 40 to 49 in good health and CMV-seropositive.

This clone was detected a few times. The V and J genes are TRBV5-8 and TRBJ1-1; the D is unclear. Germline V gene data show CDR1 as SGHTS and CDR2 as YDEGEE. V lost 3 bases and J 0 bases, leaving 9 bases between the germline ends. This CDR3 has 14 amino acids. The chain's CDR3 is CASSYQALNTEAFF. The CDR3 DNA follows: TGTGCCAGCAGCTACCAGGCACTGAACACTGAAGCTTTCTTT.

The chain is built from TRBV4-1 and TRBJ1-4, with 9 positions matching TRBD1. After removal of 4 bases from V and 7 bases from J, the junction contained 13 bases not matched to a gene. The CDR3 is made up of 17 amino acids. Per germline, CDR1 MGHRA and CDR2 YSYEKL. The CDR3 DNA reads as TGCGCCAGCAGCCCCTCCCCCCCGGGACAGGGCGGTGAAAAACTGTTTTTT. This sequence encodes CASSPSPPGQGGEKLFF.

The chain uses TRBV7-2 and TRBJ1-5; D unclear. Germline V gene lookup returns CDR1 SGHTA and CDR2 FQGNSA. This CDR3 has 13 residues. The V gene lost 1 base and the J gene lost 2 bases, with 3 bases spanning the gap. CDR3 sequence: CASSLVGNQPQHF. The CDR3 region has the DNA TGTGCCAGCAGCTTAGTCGGCAATCAGCCCCAGCATTTT.

The CDR3 region has the DNA TGCGCCAGCAGCATGCCCCAGGGGGAGAACTCTGAAAAACTGTTTTTT. It yields the protein CASSMPQGENSEKLFF. This chain connects TRBV5-1 to TRBJ1-4; the match to TRBD1 covers 7 bases. The CDR3 loop spans 16 amino acids. The V segment lost 4 bases and the J segment 7 bases; nucleotides outside the gene matches: 13. Germline values: CDR1 SGHRS, CDR2 YFSETQ.

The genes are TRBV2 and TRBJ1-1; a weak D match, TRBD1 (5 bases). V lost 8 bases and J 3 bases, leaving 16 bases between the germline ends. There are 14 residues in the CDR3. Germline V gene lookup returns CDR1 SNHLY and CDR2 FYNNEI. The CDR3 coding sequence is TGTGCCAGCGGGCGGGACGGACGCTACACTGAAGCTTTCTTT. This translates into CASGRDGRYTEAFF.

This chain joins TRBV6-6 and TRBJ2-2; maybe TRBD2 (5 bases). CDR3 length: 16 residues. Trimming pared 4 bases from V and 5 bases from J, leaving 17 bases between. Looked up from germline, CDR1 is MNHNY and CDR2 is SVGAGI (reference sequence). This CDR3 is CASSFYSGGETGELFF. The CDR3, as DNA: TGTGCCAGCAGTTTCTACTCCGGAGGAGAGACCGGGGAGCTGTTTTTT.

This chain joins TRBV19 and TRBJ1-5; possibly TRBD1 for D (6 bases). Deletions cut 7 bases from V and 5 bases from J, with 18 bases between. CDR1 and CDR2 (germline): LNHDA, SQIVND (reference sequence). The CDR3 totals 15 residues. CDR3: CASTVNRGGDQPQHF. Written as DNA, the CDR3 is TGTGCCAGTACCGTCAATAGAGGGGGGGATCAGCCCCAGCATTTT.

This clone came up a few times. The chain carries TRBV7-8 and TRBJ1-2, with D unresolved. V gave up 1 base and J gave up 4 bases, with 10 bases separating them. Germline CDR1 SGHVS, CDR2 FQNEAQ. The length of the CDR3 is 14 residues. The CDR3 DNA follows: TGTGCCAGCAGCTTAGACACCAGCGGCTATGGCTACACCTTC. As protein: CASSLDTSGYGYTF. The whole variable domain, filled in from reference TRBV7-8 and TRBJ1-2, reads GAGVSQSPRYKVAKRGQDVALRCDPISGHVSLFWYQQALGQGPEFLTYFQNEAQLDKSGLPSDRFFAERPEGSVSTLKIQRTQQEDSAVYLCASSLDTSGYGYTFGSGTRLTVV.

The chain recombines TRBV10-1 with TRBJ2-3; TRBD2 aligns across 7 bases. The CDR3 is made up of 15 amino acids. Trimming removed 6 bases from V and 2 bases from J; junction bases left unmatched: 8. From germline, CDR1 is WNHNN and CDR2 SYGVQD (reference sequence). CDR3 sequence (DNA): TGCGCCAGCAGGTCCAGCGGGGAGGACACAGATACGCAGTATTTT. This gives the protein CASRSSGEDTDTQYF.

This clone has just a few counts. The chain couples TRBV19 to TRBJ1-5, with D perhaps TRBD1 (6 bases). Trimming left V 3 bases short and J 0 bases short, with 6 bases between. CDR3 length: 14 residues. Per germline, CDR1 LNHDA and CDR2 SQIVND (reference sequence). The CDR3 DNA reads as TGTGCCAGTAGTATGGGACATAGCAATCAGCCCCAGCATTTT. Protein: CASSMGHSNQPQHF.

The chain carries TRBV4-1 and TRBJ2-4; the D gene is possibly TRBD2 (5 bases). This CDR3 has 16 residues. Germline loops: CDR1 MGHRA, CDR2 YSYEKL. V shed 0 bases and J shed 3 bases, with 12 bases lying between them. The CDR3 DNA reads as TGCGCCAGCAGCCAAGATCTCGGACGGGGCAAAAACATTCAGTACTTC. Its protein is CASSQDLGRGKNIQYF.

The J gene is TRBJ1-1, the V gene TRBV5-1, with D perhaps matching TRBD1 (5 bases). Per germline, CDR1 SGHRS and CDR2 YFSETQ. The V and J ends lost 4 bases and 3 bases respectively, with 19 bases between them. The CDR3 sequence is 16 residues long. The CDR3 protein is CASSRGGGVAYTEAFF. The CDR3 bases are TGCGCCAGCAGCAGAGGCGGAGGGGTGGCTTACACTGAAGCTTTCTTT.

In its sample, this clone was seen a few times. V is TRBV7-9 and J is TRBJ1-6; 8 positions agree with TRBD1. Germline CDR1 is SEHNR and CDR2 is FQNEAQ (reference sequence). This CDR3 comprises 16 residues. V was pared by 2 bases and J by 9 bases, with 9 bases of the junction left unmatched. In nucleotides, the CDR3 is TGTGCCAGCAGCTTATTTCAGGGGGCTATATTTTCACCCCTCCACTTT. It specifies CASSLFQGAIFSPLHF.

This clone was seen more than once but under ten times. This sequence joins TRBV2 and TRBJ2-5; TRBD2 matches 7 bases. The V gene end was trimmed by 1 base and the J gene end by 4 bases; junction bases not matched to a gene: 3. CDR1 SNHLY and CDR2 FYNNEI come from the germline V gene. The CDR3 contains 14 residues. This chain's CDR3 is CASSEVTSAETQYF. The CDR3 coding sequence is TGTGCCAGCAGTGAAGTTACTAGCGCAGAGACCCAGTACTTC.

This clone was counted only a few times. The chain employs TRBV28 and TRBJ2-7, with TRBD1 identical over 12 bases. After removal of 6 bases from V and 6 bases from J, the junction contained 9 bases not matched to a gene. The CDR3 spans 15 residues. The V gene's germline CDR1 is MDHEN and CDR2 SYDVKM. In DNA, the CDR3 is TGTGCCAGCAGGTCCACGGGACAGGGGGCCAGCGAGCAGTACTTC. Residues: CASRSTGQGASEQYF.

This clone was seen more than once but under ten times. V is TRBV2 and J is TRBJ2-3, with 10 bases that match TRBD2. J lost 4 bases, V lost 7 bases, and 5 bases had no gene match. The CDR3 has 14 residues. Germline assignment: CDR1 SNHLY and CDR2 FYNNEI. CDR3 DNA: TGTGCCAGCACACTAGCGGGGAGCTCAGATACGCAGTATTTT. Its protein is CASTLAGSSDTQYF.

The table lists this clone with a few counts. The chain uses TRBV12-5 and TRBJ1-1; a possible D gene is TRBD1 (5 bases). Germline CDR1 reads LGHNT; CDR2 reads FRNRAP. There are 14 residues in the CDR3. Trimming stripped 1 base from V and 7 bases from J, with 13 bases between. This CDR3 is CASGLEGYASEAFF. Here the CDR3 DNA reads TGTGCTAGTGGTTTGGAGGGGTACGCGAGTGAAGCTTTCTTT.

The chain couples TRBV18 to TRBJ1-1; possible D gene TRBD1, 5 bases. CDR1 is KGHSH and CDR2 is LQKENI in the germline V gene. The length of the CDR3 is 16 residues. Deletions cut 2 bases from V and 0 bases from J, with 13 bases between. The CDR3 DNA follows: TGTGCCAGCTCACCAGGTCTCCCGGGGGTGAACACTGAAGCTTTCTTT. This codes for CASSPGLPGVNTEAFF.

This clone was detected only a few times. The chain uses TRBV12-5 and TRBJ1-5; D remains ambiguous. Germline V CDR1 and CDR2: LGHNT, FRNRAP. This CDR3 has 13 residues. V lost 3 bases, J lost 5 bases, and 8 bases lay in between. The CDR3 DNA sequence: TGTGCTAGTGGTTTTGGGCTGGATCAGCCCCAGCATTTT. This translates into CASGFGLDQPQHF.

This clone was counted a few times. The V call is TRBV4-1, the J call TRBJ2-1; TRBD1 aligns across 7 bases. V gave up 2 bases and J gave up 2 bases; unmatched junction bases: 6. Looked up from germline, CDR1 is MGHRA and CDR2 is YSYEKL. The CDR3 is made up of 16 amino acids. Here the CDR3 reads CASSQPDRDPYNEQFF. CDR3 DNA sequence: TGCGCCAGCAGCCAACCAGACAGGGACCCCTACAATGAGCAGTTCTTC.

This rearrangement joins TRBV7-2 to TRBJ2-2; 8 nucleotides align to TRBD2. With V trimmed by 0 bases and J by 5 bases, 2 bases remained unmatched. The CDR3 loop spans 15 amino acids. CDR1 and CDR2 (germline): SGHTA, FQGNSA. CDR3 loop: CASSLALAGTGELFF. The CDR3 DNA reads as TGTGCCAGCAGCTTAGCCTTAGCGGGGACCGGGGAGCTGTTTTTT.

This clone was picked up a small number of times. The CDR3 region has the DNA TGTGCCAGCAGCTTAGAAACAGGGCCCCACTCCTCTGGAAACACCATATATTTT. Translation: CASSLETGPHSSGNTIYF. The rearrangement uses TRBV11-3 and TRBJ1-3, with D tentatively TRBD1 (6 bases). From germline, CDR1 is SGHNT and CDR2 YENEEA. The germline V and J ends were trimmed by 0 bases and 0 bases, with 15 bases remaining between them. CDR3 length: 18 amino acids.

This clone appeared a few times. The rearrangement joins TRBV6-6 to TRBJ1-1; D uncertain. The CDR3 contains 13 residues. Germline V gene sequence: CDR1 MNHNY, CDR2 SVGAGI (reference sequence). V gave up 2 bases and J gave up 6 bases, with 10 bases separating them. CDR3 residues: CASSYEAASEAFF. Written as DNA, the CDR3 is TGTGCCAGCAGTTACGAAGCGGCCTCTGAAGCTTTCTTT.

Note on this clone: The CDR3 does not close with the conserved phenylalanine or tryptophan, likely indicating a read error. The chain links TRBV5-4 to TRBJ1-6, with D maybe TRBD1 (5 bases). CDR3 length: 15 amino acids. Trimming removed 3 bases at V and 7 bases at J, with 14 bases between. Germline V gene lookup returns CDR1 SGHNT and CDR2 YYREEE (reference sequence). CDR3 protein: CASSSRSGANSPLHL. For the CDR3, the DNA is TGTGCCAGCAGCTCTCGATCTGGGGCAAATTCACCCCTCCACCTT.

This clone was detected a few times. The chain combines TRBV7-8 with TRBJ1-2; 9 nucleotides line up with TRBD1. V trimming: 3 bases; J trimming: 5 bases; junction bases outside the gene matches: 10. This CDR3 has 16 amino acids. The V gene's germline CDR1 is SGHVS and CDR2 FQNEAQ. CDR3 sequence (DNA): TGTGCCAGCAGCTTTCCCCTCGGGACAGGGATATATGGCTACACCTTC. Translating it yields CASSFPLGTGIYGYTF.

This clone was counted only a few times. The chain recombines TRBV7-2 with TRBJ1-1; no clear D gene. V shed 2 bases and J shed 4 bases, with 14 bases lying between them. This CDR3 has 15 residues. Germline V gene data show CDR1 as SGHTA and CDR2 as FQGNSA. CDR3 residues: CASSLIRGPGTEAFF. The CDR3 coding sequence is TGTGCCAGCAGCTTAATAAGAGGGCCTGGCACTGAAGCTTTCTTT.

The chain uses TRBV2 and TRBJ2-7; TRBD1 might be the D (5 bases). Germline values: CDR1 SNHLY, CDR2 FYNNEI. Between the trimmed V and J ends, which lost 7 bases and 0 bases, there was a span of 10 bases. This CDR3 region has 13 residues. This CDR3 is CASTRQSSYEQYF. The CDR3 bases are TGTGCCAGCACCCGACAGAGCTCCTACGAGCAGTACTTC.

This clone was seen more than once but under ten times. This CDR3 is CASSRSSGGTTGELFF. As DNA, the CDR3 is TGCGCCAGCAGTAGATCTAGCGGGGGGACCACCGGGGAGCTGTTTTTT. The chain is built from TRBV10-1 and TRBJ2-2, with 11 bases identical to TRBD2. The V segment lost 5 bases and the J segment 4 bases; nucleotides outside the gene matches: 6. Germline V lookup: CDR1 WNHNN, CDR2 SYGVQD (reference sequence). CDR3 length equals 16 residues.